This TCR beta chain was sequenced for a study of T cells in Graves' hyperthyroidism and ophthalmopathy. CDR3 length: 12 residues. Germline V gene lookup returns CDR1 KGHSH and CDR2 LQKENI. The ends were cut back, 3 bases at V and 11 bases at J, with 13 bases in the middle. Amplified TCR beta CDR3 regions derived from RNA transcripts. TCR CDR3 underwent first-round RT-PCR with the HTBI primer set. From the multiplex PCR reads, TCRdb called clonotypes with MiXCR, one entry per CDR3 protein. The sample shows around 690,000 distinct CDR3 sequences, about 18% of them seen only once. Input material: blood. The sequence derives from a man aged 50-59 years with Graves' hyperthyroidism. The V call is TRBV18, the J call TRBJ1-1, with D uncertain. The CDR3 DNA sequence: TGTGCCAGCTCACCGGAGATCCGGCGGGCTTTCTTT. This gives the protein CASSPEIRRAFF.